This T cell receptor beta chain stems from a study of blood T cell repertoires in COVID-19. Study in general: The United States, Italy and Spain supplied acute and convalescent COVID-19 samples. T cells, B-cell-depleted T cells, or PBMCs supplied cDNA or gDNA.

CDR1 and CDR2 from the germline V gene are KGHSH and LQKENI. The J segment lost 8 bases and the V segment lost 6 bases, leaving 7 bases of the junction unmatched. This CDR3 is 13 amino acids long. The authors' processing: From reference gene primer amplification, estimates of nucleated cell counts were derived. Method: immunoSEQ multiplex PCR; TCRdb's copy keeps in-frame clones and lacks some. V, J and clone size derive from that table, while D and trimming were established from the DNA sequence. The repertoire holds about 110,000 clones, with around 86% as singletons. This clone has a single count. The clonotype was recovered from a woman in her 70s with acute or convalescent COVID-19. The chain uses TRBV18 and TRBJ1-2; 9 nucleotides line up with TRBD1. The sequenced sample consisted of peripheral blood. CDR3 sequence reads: CASSGQGKGGYTF. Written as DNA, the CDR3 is TGTGCCAGCTCCGGACAGGGGAAAGGAGGCTACACCTTC. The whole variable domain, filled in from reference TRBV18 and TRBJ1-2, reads NAGVMQNPRHLVRRRGQEARLRCSPMKGHSHVYWYRQLPEEGLKFMVYLQKENIIDESGMPKERFSAEFPKEGPSILRIQQVVRGDSAAYFCASSGQGKGGYTFGSGTRLTVV.